This is a list of T cell receptor beta chains from one sample in a study of blood T cell repertoires in COVID-19. Sequencing was performed with immunoSEQ multiplex PCR; in TCRdb, only in-frame clones are kept and a portion is missing. The sample consists of 100,000 to 150,000 clones, around 86% of them appearing once. The sequenced sample consisted of peripheral blood. These receptors came from an elderly man with active or convalescent COVID-19. CDR3s include the opening cysteine and the closing phenylalanine or tryptophan. A D gene is named only where the DNA matches it firmly. Some rows have no size entry. The others give once, few or many, or a class for an expanded clone.

few	-	TRBV6-1	TRBJ2-7	CASSDLGRSYEQYF	TGTGCCAGCAGTGATTTGGGCAGATCGTACGAGCAGTACTTC
-	-	TRBV3-1/TRBV3-2	TRBJ2-6	CASSLQQGVGSGANVLTF	TGTGCCAGCAGCCTACAACAGGGTGTCGGATCTGGGGCCAACGTCCTGACTTTC
-	TRBD1	TRBV10-3	TRBJ2-7	CAITPTGDGSPYEQYF	TGTGCCATCACCCCCACAGGGGATGGGAGCCCCTACGAGCAGTACTTC
-	-	TRBV7-2	TRBJ2-7	CASSQGGYEQYF	TGTGCCAGCAGCCAAGGGGGCTACGAGCAGTACTTC
-	TRBD1	TRBV30	TRBJ2-2	CAWSIQGAGELFF	TGTGCCTGGAGTATCCAGGGGGCCGGGGAGCTGTTTTTT
-	TRBD2	TRBV9	TRBJ2-5	CASSGGGGETQYF	TGTGCCAGCAGCGGCGGGGGAGGGGAGACCCAGTACTTC
-	TRBD1	TRBV29-1	TRBJ1-2	CSALRQGAGGYTF	TGCAGCGCTCTCAGGCAGGGGGCAGGTGGCTACACCTTC
once	-	TRBV19	TRBJ2-1	CASSMRANEQFF	TGTGCCAGTAGTATGAGGGCTAATGAGCAGTTCTTC
-	-	TRBV5-1	TRBJ2-7	CASSPRFSSYEQYF	TGCGCCAGCAGCCCCCGGTTTAGCTCCTACGAGCAGTACTTC
-	TRBD2	TRBV9	TRBJ2-5	CASSLQLAGAETQYF	TGTGCCAGCAGTCTCCAACTAGCGGGGGCGGAGACCCAGTACTTC
-	-	TRBV4-1	TRBJ1-1	CASSHSREGTEAFF	TGCGCCAGCAGCCACAGCAGGGAGGGTACTGAAGCTTTCTTT
-	-	TRBV11-3	TRBJ1-1	CASSLGRHPSAEAFF	TGTGCCAGCAGCTTAGGGAGGCATCCCAGCGCGGAAGCTTTCTTT
-	-	TRBV4-1	TRBJ1-1	CASSRGGQMNTEAFF	TGCGCCAGCAGCCGCGGGGGACAAATGAACACTGAAGCTTTCTTT
-	-	TRBV29-1	TRBJ1-2	CSVGAGYGYTF	TGCAGCGTTGGGGCAGGCTATGGCTACACCTTC
-	TRBD2	TRBV10-3	TRBJ2-7	CAISGGAGTYEQYF	TGTGCCATCAGCGGGGGGGCAGGGACCTACGAGCAGTACTTC
-	-	TRBV30	TRBJ2-3	CAWRVYPVNTDTQYF	TGTGCCTGGAGGGTCTACCCGGTGAACACAGATACGCAGTATTTT
-	TRBD1	TRBV10-3	TRBJ1-2	CAIRNGDRGNGYTF	TGTGCCATCAGGAATGGGGACAGGGGGAATGGCTACACCTTC
-	TRBD2	TRBV5-1	TRBJ2-2	CASSLLADNTGELFF	TGCGCCAGCAGCTTACTAGCGGATAACACCGGGGAGCTGTTTTTT
-	TRBD2	TRBV5-1	TRBJ2-2	CASSLTSGSGELFF	TGCGCCAGCAGCTTGACTAGCGGTTCCGGGGAGCTGTTTTTT
-	TRBD1	TRBV4-2	TRBJ1-6	CASSQGDSGSPLHF	TGTGCCAGCAGCCAAGGGGACAGCGGATCACCCCTCCACTTT
-	-	TRBV6-4	TRBJ1-6	CASSEGGSLSPLHF	TGTGCCAGCAGTGAAGGCGGTTCGCTTTCACCCCTCCACTTT
-	TRBD2	TRBV6-2/TRBV6-3	TRBJ2-2	CASSHGTSRTGELFF	TGTGCCAGCAGTCACGGGACTAGTCGAACCGGGGAGCTGTTTTTT
-	-	TRBV30	TRBJ1-2	CAWSAKAYGYTF	TGTGCCTGGAGTGCCAAAGCATATGGCTACACCTTC
-	TRBD1	TRBV7-8	TRBJ1-5	CASSLQGTGVNQPQHF	TGTGCCAGCAGCCTACAAGGGACAGGCGTCAATCAGCCCCAGCATTTT
-	-	TRBV7-9	TRBJ1-5	CASSFGVAQPQHF	TGTGCCAGCAGCTTCGGGGTCGCCCAGCCCCAGCATTTT
-	-	TRBV21-1	TRBJ2-5	CASSSPLGSGRRETQYF	TGTGCCAGCAGCTCCCCCCTGGGTAGCGGGAGACGGGAGACCCAGTACTTC
-	-	TRBV10-3	TRBJ2-7	CAISDLGTSHEQYF	TGTGCCATCAGTGACCTCGGGACATCCCACGAGCAGTACTTC
-	TRBD1	TRBV5-4	TRBJ1-4	CASSLSLGQGGEELFF	TGTGCCAGCAGCTTGTCGCTCGGACAGGGTGGGGAGGAACTGTTTTTT
-	-	TRBV7-6	TRBJ2-7	CASSHRVSYEQYF	TGTGCCAGCAGCCACAGGGTCTCCTACGAGCAGTACTTC
many	TRBD1	TRBV30	TRBJ1-5	CAWAGQGFLQPQHF	TGTGCCTGGGCCGGACAGGGCTTTCTTCAGCCCCAGCATTTT
-	-	TRBV4-2	TRBJ1-2	CASSPLFEGKGYGYTF	TGTGCCAGCAGCCCTTTGTTCGAGGGAAAAGGCTATGGCTACACCTTC
-	-	TRBV5-1	TRBJ2-1	CASSSDRYNEQFF	TGCGCCAGCAGCTCCGACAGATACAATGAGCAGTTCTTC
-	TRBD1	TRBV6-2/TRBV6-3	TRBJ2-3	CASSRPGQGKITDTQYF	TGTGCCAGCAGCAGACCCGGACAGGGGAAAATCACAGATACGCAGTATTTT
medium-sized	-	TRBV5-1	TRBJ2-7	CASSLEHYEQYF	TGCGCCAGCAGCTTGGAGCACTACGAGCAGTACTTC
-	-	TRBV6-5	TRBJ1-1	CASSYFRVNTEAFF	TGTGCCAGCAGTTACTTTCGGGTTAACACTGAAGCTTTCTTT
-	-	TRBV5-6	TRBJ1-5	CASSLASQAWDQPQHF	TGTGCCAGCAGCTTGGCCTCGCAGGCCTGGGATCAGCCCCAGCATTTT
-	-	TRBV12-5	TRBJ1-1	CASGRELNTEAFF	TGTGCTAGTGGTAGGGAGTTGAACACTGAAGCTTTCTTT
-	TRBD1	TRBV28	TRBJ1-4	CASSLGGTGNEKLFF	TGTGCCAGCAGTTTAGGCGGGACAGGGAATGAAAAACTGTTTTTT
-	-	TRBV27	TRBJ1-2	CASRESLGGLGYTF	TGTGCCAGCAGAGAATCCTTAGGAGGGTTGGGCTACACCTTC
-	TRBD2	TRBV5-1	TRBJ2-5	CASSLAGGRQETQYF	TGCGCCAGCAGCTTGGCGGGGGGGAGGCAAGAGACCCAGTACTTC
-	TRBD1	TRBV14	TRBJ2-7	CASSFGTAMTYEQYF	TGTGCCAGCAGCTTCGGGACAGCGATGACCTACGAGCAGTACTTC
-	TRBD1	TRBV5-1	TRBJ2-7	CASSFTRTGAPYEQYF	TGCGCCAGCAGCTTTACGAGGACAGGGGCCCCCTACGAGCAGTACTTC
-	TRBD1	TRBV19	TRBJ2-5	CASSFRQGAQYF	TGTGCCAGTAGCTTCCGGCAGGGGGCCCAGTACTTC
few	TRBD2	TRBV5-5	TRBJ2-3	CASSLGPSGSPDTQYF	TGTGCCAGCAGCTTGGGGCCTAGCGGGAGCCCAGATACGCAGTATTTT
once	-	TRBV29-1	TRBJ1-5	CSVMDSPNQPQHF	TGCAGCGTGATGGACAGTCCCAATCAGCCCCAGCATTTT
-	-	TRBV3-1/TRBV3-2	TRBJ1-1	CASSQYWQGEAFF	TGTGCCAGCAGCCAATATTGGCAGGGTGAAGCTTTCTTT
-	-	TRBV7-2	TRBJ2-5	CASSLVGRSLQETQYF	TGTGCCAGCAGCTTAGTCGGTCGGTCCCTGCAAGAGACCCAGTACTTC
-	TRBD2	TRBV27	TRBJ2-1	CASSSHLGGGANEQFF	TGTGCCAGCAGTTCCCATCTAGGCGGGGGGGCCAATGAGCAGTTCTTC
-	-	TRBV6-6	TRBJ1-5	CASTPGGGNGNQPQHF	TGTGCCAGCACCCCCGGGGGGGGGAATGGCAATCAGCCCCAGCATTTT
-	-	TRBV7-9	TRBJ1-2	CASSLEQGYGYTF	TGTGCCAGCAGCTTAGAACAGGGATATGGCTACACCTTC
few	TRBD2	TRBV24-1	TRBJ2-5	CATSDSWTSGRYGTQYF	TGTGCCACCAGTGATTCTTGGACTAGCGGGAGGTACGGGACCCAGTACTTC
once	-	TRBV4-3	TRBJ2-3	CASSQVGRSQGTQYF	TGCGCCAGCAGCCAAGTAGGGAGGAGCCAGGGTACGCAGTATTTT
-	-	TRBV29-1	TRBJ1-1	CSERGKNTEAFF	TGCAGCGAAAGGGGGAAGAACACTGAAGCTTTCTTT
-	-	TRBV3-1/TRBV3-2	TRBJ2-5	CASQSASEVTQYF	TGTGCCAGCCAGTCGGCTAGTGAGGTGACCCAGTACTTC
-	-	TRBV2	TRBJ2-2	CASSVRGNTGELFF	TGTGCCAGCAGTGTACGGGGAAACACCGGGGAGCTGTTTTTT
-	-	TRBV15	TRBJ1-4	CATSRQGATNEKLFF	TGTGCCACCAGCAGACAGGGTGCAACTAATGAAAAACTGTTTTTT
-	-	TRBV13	TRBJ1-2	CASSLGTNYGYTF	TGTGCCAGCAGCCTCGGGACTAACTATGGCTACACCTTC
few	-	TRBV2	TRBJ2-7	CASGYIFDEQYF	TGTGCCAGCGGTTACATTTTCGACGAGCAGTACTTC
-	-	TRBV5-1	TRBJ2-3	CASSLLQGTDTQYF	TGCGCCAGCAGCTTGTTGCAGGGCACAGATACGCAGTATTTT
-	TRBD1	TRBV18	TRBJ1-6	CASSGQGNSPLHF	TGTGCCAGCTCGGGACAGGGGAATTCACCCCTCCACTTT